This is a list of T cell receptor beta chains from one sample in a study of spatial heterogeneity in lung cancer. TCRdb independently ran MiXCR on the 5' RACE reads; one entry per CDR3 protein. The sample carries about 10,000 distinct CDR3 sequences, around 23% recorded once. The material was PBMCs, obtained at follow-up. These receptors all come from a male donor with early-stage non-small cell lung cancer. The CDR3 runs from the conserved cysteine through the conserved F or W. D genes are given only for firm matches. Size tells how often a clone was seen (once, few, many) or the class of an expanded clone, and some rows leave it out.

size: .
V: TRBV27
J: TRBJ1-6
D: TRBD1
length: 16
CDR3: CASRAGTAGFNSPLHF
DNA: TGTGCCAGCAGAGCCGGGACAGCGGGTTTTAATTCACCCCTCCACTTT

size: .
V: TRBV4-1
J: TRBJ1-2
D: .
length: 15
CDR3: CASSQGAGVGYGYTF
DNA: TGCGCCAGCAGCCAAGGGGCAGGGGTTGGCTATGGCTACACCTTC

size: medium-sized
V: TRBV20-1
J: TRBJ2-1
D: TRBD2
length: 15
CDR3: CSARVSGRAYNEQFF
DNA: TGCAGTGCTAGGGTTAGCGGGAGGGCTTACAATGAGCAGTTCTTC

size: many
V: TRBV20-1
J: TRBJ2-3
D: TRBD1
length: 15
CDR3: CSARDPRGHTDTQYF
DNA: TGCAGTGCTAGAGATCCGAGGGGGCACACAGATACGCAGTATTTT

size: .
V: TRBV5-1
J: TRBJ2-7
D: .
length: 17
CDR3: CASSLGGFSPESGEQYF
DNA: TGCGCCAGCAGCTTGGGGGGATTTTCCCCGGAGAGTGGCGAGCAGTACTTC

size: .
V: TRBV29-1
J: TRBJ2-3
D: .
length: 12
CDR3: CSVEKGTDTQYF
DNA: TGCAGCGTTGAAAAGGGCACAGATACGCAGTATTTT

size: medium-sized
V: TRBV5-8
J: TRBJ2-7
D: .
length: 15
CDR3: CASRPPDRRSYEQYF
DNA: TGTGCCAGCAGACCCCCCGACAGGAGGTCCTACGAGCAGTACTTC

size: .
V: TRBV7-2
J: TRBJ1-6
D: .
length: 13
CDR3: CASSAQGDSPLHF
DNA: TGTGCCAGCAGCGCACAGGGAGATTCACCCCTCCACTTT

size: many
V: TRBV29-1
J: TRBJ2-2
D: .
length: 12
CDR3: CSVGKNTGELFF
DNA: TGCAGCGTTGGGAAAAACACCGGGGAGCTGTTTTTT

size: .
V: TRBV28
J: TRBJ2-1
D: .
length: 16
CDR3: CASSFGAGSSYNEQFF
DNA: TGTGCCAGCAGTTTTGGTGCTGGTAGCTCCTACAATGAGCAGTTCTTC

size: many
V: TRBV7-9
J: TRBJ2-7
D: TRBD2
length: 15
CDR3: CASSSGWREDYEQYF
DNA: TGTGCCAGCAGCTCCGGGTGGCGGGAGGACTACGAGCAGTACTTC

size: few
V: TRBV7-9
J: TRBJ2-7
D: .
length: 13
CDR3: CASSLAREYEQYF
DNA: TGTGCCAGCAGCTTAGCAAGGGAGTACGAGCAGTACTTC

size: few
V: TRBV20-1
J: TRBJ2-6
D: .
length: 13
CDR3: CSARVTGANVLTF
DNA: TGCAGTGCTAGGGTCACTGGGGCCAACGTCCTGACTTTC

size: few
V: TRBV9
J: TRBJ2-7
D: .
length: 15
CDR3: CASSADPQGKSEQYF
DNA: TGTGCCAGCAGCGCCGACCCTCAGGGGAAAAGCGAGCAGTACTTC

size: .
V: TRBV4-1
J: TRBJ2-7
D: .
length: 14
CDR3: CASSLNIGLNEQYF
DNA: TGCGCCAGCAGCCTAAATATCGGACTCAACGAGCAGTACTTC

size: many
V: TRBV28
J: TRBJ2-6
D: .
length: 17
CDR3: CASSLRGEPSGANVLTF
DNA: TGTGCCAGCAGCTTGCGGGGAGAGCCCTCTGGGGCCAACGTCCTGACTTTC

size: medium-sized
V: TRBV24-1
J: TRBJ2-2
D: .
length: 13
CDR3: CATSALTTGELFF
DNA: TGTGCCACCAGCGCGCTGACCACCGGGGAGCTGTTTTTT

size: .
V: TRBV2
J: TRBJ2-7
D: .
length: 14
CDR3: CASSLGHLRGEQYF
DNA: TGTGCCAGCAGTTTGGGACATTTGAGGGGCGAGCAGTACTTC

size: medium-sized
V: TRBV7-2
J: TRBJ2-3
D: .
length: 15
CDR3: CASSLRWSSTDTQYF
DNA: TGTGCCAGCAGCTTAAGGTGGTCTAGCACAGATACGCAGTATTTT

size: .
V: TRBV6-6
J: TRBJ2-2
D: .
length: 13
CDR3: CASSLGGGGELFF
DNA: TGTGCCAGCAGCCTCGGCGGAGGGGGGGAGCTGTTTTTT

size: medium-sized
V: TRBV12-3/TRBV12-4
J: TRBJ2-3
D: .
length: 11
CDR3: CASSSADTQYF
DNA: TGTGCCAGCAGTTCAGCAGATACGCAGTATTTT

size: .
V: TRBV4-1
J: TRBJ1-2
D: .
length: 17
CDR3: CASSQDPAGAQDYGYTF
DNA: TGCGCCAGCAGCCAAGACCCTGCAGGGGCGCAAGACTATGGCTACACCTTC

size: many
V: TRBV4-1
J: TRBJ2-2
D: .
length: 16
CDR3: CASSRVDMGFTGELFF
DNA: TGCGCCAGCAGCCGGGTAGACATGGGGTTCACCGGGGAGCTGTTTTTT

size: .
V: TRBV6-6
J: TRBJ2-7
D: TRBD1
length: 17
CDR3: CASSYSGPTGGSYEQYF
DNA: TGTGCCAGCAGTTACTCTGGCCCTACAGGGGGATCCTACGAGCAGTACTTC

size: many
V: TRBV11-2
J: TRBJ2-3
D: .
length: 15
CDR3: CASSSPRGAMDTQYF
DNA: TGTGCCAGCAGCTCTCCCCGGGGGGCGATGGATACGCAGTATTTT

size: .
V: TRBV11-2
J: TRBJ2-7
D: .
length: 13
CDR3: CASSTQDHYEQYF
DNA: TGTGCCAGCAGCACTCAGGACCACTACGAGCAGTACTTC

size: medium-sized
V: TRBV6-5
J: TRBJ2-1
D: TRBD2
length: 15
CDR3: CASSSPGLASNEQFF
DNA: TGTGCCAGCAGTTCCCCGGGACTAGCCAGCAATGAGCAGTTCTTC

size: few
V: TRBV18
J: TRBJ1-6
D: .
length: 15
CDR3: CASSPGTGANSPLHF
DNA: TGTGCCAGCTCACCGGGAACAGGCGCTAATTCACCCCTCCACTTT